The source of this TCR beta chain is a study of shared clonotypes between healthy human individuals. Study-wide context: Three CD4 naive, three CD4 memory, two CD8 naive and one CD8 memory plate were used per donor.

Here immunoSEQ multiplex PCR was the method, and the copy in TCRdb shows in-frame clones only, minus some. The table lists 2 million to 2.5 million clones, approximately 94% of them singletons. All the donors were Caucasian adults who lived in Nashville, Tennessee. Division of CD4+ cells produced a CD45RA+ naive subset and a CD45RA-negative memory subset. On this clone itself: Its antigen is as yet unknown.

Study observations and caveats: In this cohort, only blood was sampled, and tissue repertoires likely differ.

V lost 1 base, J lost 5 bases, and 6 bases stayed unmatched. Germline CDR1 reads MGHRA; CDR2 reads YSYEKL. The CDR3 totals 16 residues. The chain carries TRBV4-1 and TRBJ2-1, with 9 bases identical to TRBD1. The sequenced material came from naive CD4+ T cells sorted from blood. Subset in this sample: CD45RA+ positively selected. The TCR comes from a man aged 18-30 years in good health. CDR3 region: CASSQVGTGTNNEQFF. The CDR3 DNA is TGCGCCAGCAGCCAAGTAGGGACAGGGACGAACAATGAGCAGTTCTTC.